This T cell receptor beta chain was obtained from a study of blood T cell repertoires in COVID-19. Study as a whole: Samples taken during acute and convalescent COVID-19 were collected in the United States, Italy and Spain.

The CDR3 contains 15 residues. This clone occurred once. Libraries were prepared by immunoSEQ multiplex PCR; TCRdb keeps only in-frame clonotypes and omits some of them. The data show about 240,000 clones, around 89% seen once. Material: PBMCs or T cells enriched from blood (not recorded which). The clonotype was recovered from a woman between 25 and 40 years old who had recovered from COVID-19. The J gene is TRBJ1-6, the V gene TRBV21-1. TRBV21-1 is a known pseudogene. The CDR3 coding sequence is TGTGCCAGTACTATGCCGGAGGGTGATCGTTCACCCCTCCACTTT. Its translation is CASTMPEGDRSPLHF.